Detailed here is one T cell receptor (beta chain). There is no known antigen for this receptor. It has no much larger one-base neighbor in the sample; base qualities were not kept. This sample was taken from a study of control samples from healthy donors and cancer patients (dated by TCRdb to about 2020). From its cysteine to its phenylalanine, the CDR3 spans 14 amino acids. The DNA shown is the 42-base CDR3, in frame from base 1. Sequences SGHNT (CDR1) and YENEEA (CDR2) are obtained from the germline V gene. The V end loses 5 bases and the J end loses 4 bases, and a stretch of 13 bases separates them. Library method: the immunoSEQ multiplex PCR assay. This is the immuneACCESS table as TCRdb keeps it, with only in-frame sequences that have V and J called. A part of the clones is gone; compared with another copy, unresolved V genes explain less than half, and the rest is unexplained. The sample table records 120,000 to 150,000 clones; around nine tenths of these occur just once. Approximately 9.4% of the sample is taken by the ten largest.

The sequenced sample was blood. The sequence was collected from a woman aged 25 to 39 in good health. The V and J genes are TRBV11-3 and TRBJ2-3, with TRBD2 as a weak D call on 5 bases. This receptor has the CDR3 CASSRREDPDTQYF. The sequence in DNA is TGTGCCAGCAGCCGTCGGGAAGATCCAGATACGCAGTATTTT.